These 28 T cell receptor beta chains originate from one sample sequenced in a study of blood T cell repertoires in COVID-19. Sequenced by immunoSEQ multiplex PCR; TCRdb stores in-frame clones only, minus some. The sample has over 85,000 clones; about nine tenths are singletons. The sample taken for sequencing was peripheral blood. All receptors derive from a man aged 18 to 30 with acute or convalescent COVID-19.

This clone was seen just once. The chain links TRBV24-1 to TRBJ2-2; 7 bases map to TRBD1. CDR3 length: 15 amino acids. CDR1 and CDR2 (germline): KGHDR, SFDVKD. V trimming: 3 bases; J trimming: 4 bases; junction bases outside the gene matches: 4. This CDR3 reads CATSDPGGPTGELFF. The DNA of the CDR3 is TGTGCCACCAGTGATCCAGGGGGTCCCACCGGGGAGCTGTTTTTT.

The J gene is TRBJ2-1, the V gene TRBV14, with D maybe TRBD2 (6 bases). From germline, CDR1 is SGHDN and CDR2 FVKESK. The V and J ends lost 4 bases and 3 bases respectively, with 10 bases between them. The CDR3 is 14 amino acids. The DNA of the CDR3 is TGTGCCAGCAGCCGGGGAGGCCTCTACAATGAGCAGTTCTTC. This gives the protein CASSRGGLYNEQFF.

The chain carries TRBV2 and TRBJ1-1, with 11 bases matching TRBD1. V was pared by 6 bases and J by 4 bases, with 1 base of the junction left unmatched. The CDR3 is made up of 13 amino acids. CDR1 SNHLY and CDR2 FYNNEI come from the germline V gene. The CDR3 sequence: CASRDRGPTEAFF. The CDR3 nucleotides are TGTGCCAGCAGGGACAGGGGGCCCACTGAAGCTTTCTTT.

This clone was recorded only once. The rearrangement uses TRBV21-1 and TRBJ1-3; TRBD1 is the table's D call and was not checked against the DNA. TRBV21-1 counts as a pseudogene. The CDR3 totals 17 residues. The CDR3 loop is CASSKGCRPVIWNTIYF. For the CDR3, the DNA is TGTGCCAGCAGCAAAGGGTGCAGGCCTGTAATATGGAACACCATATATTTT.

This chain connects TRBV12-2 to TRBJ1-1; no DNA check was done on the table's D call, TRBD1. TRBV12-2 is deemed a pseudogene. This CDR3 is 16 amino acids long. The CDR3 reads CASRPDNRGSGTEAFF. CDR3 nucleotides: TGTGCAAGTCGCCCTGATAACAGGGGAAGCGGAACTGAAGCTTTCTTT.

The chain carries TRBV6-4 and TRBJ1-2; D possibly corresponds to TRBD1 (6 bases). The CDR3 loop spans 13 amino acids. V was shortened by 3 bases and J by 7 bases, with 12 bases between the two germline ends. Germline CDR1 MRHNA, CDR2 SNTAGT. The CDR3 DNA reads TGTGCCAGCAGTGAGGATGGGACAACTGGCTACACCTTC. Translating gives CASSEDGTTGYTF.

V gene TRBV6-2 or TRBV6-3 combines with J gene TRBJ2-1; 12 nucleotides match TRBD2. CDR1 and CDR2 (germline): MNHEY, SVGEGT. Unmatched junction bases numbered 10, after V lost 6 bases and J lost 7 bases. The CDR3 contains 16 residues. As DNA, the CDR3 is TGTGCCAGCAGCTCTACTAGCGGGGGGATGGGGAATGAGCAGTTCTTC. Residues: CASSSTSGGMGNEQFF.

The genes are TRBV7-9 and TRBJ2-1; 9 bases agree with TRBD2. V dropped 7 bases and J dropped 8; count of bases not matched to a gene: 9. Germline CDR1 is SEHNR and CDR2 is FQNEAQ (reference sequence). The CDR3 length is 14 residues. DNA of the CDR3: TGTGCCAGCACCCAGCCGGGACTAGCCGATGAGCAGTTCTTC. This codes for CASTQPGLADEQFF.

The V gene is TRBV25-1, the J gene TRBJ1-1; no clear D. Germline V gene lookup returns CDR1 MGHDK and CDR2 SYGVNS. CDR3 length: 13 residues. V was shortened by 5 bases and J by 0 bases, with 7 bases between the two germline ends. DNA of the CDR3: TGTGCCAGCAGTCGCGAGATGAACACTGAAGCTTTCTTT. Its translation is CASSREMNTEAFF.

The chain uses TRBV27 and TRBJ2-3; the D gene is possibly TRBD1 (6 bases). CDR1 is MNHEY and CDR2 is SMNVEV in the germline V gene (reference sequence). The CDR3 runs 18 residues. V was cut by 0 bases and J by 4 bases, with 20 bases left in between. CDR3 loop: CASSLSAMNRASADTQYF. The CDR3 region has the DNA TGTGCCAGCAGTTTATCCGCTATGAACAGGGCGAGCGCAGATACGCAGTATTTT.

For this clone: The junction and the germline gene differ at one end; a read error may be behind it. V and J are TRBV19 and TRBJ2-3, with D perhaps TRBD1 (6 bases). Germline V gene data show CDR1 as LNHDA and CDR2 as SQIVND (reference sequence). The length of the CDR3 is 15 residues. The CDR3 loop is CASSVDYLGGDTQYF. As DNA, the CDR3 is TGTGCCAGTAGTGTAGACTACCTAGGGGGAGATACGCAGTATTTT.

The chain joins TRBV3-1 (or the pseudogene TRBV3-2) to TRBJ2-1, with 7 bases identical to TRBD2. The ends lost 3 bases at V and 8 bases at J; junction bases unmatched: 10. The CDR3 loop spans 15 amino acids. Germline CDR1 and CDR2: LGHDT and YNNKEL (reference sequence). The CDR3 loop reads CASSHPGTAGDEQFF. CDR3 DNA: TGTGCCAGCAGCCACCCCGGGACGGCGGGGGATGAGCAGTTCTTC.

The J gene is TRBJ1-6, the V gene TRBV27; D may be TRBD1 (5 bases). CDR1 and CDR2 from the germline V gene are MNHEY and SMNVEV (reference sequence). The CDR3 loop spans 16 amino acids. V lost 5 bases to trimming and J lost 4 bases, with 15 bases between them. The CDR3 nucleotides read TGTGCCAGCAGTCTACCGACCCCAGGGTATAATTCACCCCTCCACTTT. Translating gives CASSLPTPGYNSPLHF.

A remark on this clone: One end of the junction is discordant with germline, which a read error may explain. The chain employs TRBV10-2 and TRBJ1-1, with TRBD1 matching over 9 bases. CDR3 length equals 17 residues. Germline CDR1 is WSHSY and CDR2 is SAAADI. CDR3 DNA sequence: TGCGCCAGCACTGAGGCAAGTCCCGGGACAGGGAGCACTGAAGCTTTCTTT. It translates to CASTEASPGTGSTEAFF.

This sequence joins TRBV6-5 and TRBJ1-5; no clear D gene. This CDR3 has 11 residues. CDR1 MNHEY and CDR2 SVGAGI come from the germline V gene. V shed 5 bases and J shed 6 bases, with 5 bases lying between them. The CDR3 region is CASSRGQPQHF. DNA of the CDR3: TGTGCCAGCAGTCGGGGTCAGCCCCAGCATTTT.

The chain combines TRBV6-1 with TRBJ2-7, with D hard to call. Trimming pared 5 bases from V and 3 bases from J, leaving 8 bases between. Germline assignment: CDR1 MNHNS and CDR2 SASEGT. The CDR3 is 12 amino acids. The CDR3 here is CASSSLSYEQYF. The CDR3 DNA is TGTGCCAGCAGTTCCTTGAGCTACGAGCAGTACTTC.

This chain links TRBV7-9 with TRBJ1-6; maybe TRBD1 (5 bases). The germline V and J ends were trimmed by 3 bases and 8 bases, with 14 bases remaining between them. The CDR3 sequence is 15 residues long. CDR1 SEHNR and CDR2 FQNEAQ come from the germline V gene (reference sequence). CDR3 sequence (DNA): TGTGCCAGCAGCTTTAGGGGCTTTGGGGATTCACCCCTCCACTTT. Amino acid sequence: CASSFRGFGDSPLHF.

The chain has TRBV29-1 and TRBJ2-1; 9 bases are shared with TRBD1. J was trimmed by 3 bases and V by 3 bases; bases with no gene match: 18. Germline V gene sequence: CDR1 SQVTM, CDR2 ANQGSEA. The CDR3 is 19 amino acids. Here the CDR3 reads CSVDRSGTGKAANYNEQFF. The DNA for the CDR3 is TGCAGCGTTGATCGCTCCGGGACAGGGAAGGCTGCGAACTACAATGAGCAGTTCTTC.

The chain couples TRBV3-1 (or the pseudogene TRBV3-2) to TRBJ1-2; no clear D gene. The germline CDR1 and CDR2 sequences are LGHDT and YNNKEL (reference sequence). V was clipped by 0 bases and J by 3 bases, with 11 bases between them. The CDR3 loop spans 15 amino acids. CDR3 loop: CASSQDLGSYYGYTF. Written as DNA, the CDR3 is TGTGCCAGCAGCCAAGATCTGGGCAGTTACTATGGCTACACCTTC.

The CDR3 nucleotides are TGTGCCAGCAGCTTAGGGCTAGCGGGAGCCCGCGACACTGAGCAGTTCTTC. Its translation is CASSLGLAGARDTEQFF. This chain links TRBV11-2 with TRBJ2-1; 10 bases are shared with TRBD2. Germline trimming cut 1 base from V and 9 bases from J; bases unmatched to any gene: 12. The CDR3 is 17 residues long. Per the germline V gene, CDR1 is SGHAT and CDR2 is FQNNGV.

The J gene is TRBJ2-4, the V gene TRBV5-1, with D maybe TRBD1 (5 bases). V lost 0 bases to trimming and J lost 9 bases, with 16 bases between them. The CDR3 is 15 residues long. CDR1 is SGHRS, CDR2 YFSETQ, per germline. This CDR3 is CASSLDRSSLGIQYF. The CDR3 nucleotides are TGCGCCAGCAGCTTGGACAGGAGCAGTTTAGGCATTCAGTACTTC.

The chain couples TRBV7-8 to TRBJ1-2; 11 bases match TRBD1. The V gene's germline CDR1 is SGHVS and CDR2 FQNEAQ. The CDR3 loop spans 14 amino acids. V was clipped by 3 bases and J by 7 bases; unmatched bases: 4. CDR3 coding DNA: TGTGCCAGCAGCTTGGGACAGGGGGTAGCTGGCTACACCTTC. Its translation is CASSLGQGVAGYTF.

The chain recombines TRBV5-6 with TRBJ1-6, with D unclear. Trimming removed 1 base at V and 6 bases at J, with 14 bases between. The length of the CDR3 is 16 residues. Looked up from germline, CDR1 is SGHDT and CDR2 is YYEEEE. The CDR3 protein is CASSLIVTAPNSPLHF. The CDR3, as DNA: TGTGCCAGCAGCTTGATCGTAACAGCCCCTAATTCACCCCTCCACTTT.

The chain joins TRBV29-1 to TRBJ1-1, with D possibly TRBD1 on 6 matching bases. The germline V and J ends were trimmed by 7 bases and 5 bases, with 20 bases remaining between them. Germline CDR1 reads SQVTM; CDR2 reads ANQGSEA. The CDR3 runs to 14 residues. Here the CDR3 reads CSDVHSWGRTEAFF. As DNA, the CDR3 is TGCAGCGACGTCCACTCCTGGGGGCGAACTGAAGCTTTCTTT.

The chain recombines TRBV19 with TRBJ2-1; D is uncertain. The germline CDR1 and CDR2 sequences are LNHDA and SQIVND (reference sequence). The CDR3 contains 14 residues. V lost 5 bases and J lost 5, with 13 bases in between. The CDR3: CASSPRLANNEQFF. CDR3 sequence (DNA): TGTGCCAGTAGTCCCCGTTTAGCCAACAATGAGCAGTTCTTC.

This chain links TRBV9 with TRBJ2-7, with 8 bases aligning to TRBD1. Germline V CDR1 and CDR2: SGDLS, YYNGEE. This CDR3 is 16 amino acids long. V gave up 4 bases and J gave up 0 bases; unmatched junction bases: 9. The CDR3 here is CASSPRAGTGSYEQYF. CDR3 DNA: TGTGCCAGCAGCCCTCGTGCCGGGACAGGCTCCTACGAGCAGTACTTC.

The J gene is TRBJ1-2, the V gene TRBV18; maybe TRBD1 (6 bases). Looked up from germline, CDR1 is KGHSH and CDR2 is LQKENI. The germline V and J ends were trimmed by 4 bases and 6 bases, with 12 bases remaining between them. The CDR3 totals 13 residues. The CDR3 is CASSQITGNGYTF. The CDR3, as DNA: TGTGCCAGCTCACAGATAACAGGGAATGGCTACACCTTC.

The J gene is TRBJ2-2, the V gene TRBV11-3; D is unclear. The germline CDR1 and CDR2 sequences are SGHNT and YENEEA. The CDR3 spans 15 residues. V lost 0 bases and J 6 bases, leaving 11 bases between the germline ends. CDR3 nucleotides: TGTGCCAGCAGCTTAGACCGAACGGGTTCCGGGGAGCTGTTTTTT. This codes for CASSLDRTGSGELFF.